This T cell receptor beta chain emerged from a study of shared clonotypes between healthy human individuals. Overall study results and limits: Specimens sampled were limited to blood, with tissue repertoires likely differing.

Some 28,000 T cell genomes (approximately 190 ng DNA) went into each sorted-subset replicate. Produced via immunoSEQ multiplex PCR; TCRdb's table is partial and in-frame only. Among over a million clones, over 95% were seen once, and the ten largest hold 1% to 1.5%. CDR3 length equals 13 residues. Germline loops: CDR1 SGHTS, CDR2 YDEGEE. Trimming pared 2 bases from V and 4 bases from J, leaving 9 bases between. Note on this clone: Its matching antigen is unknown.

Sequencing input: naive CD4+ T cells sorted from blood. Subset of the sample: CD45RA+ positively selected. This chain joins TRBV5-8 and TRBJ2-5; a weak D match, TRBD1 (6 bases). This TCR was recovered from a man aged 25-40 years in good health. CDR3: CASSFGRGETQYF. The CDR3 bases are TGTGCCAGCAGCTTCGGCAGGGGAGAGACCCAGTACTTC.